This T cell receptor beta chain appears in the sequencing data of a study of T cells expressing NK-cell markers. Background on the study: Sorted CD3+CD56+NKG2C+, CD3+CD56+NKG2C- and CD3+CD56-NKG2C+ T cells supplied TCR beta repertoires.

Of note for this clonotype: Antigen specificity is unknown.

CDR1 is SGHDT, CDR2 YYEEEE, per germline. The CDR3 totals 15 residues. The TCR beta cDNA came from 5'RACE template switching with UMIs. TCRdb re-called the 5' RACE reads and gives one entry per CDR3 protein, without DNA. This sample's table reports about 450,000 distinct CDR3 sequences. Findings and caveats of the study: Topping the CD3+CD56-NKG2C+ fraction as well were these clonotypes, in a few donors. Top CD8+ clonotypes included the dominant CD3+CD56+NKG2C+ clonotypes in roughly 6 donors.

This receptor was identified in a woman between 18 and 70 years old in good health. The chain couples TRBV5-6 to TRBJ1-4; TCRdb's D call of TRBD1 is untestable without DNA. The sequencing sample was made of blood T cells: a sorted CD56 or NKG2C T cell subset, CD4+ or CD8+ T cells, or bulk PBMC T cells (not recorded which). This CDR3 is CASSPGTGLHEKLFF.